This TCR beta chain was profiled in a study of blood T cell repertoires in COVID-19 (dated by TCRdb to about 2020). With regard to the full study: The collaborator samples originated in the United States, Italy and Spain and spanned the acute and convalescent phases of COVID-19. The repertoires were released in a freely available public database meant as a resource for research on the immune response to SARS-CoV-2. Where HLA class I and class II types were available, the types were taken from metadata supplied by the sample provider, not from assay-based typing. Nearly every sample came with metadata listing a de-identified subject ID, COVID-19 status, age in years and sex. The dataset comprised deeply sampled blood TCRbeta repertoires from subjects exposed to, actively infected with, or recovered from COVID-19. The material from the prospective study consisted of cDNA or gDNA derived from T cells, B-cell-depleted T cells, or PBMCs. The samples were drawn from the first 160 participants of the ongoing ImmuneRACE study and from about 1,200 subjects provided by 6 global collaborators. Summary of the overall study and its limitations: The amount of clinical and demographic metadata varied by source and participant and was provided uncurated.

TCRbeta CDR3 regions were amplified from genomic DNA using the immunoSEQ Assay, a bias-controlled multiplex PCR. The published analysis was carried out like this. Within the assay, amplification of reference gene primers was used to estimate how many nucleated cells each sample contained. To quantify the absolute abundance of each unique TCRbeta CDR3 rearrangement, sequence reads were collapsed and filtered. For each sample, productive Simpson clonality was calculated as the square root of Simpson's diversity index over productive rearrangements. TCRdb retrieved this table from immuneACCESS and kept in-frame rearrangements only. Not all clones are present; in checked studies, unresolved V genes account for under half, and no reason is known for the remainder. D and trimming come from the DNA, and the V and J calls and clone size come from that table. The table for this sample lists just over 45,000 clones; 85% to 90% of them were counted only once. The ten largest clones capture approximately 4.3% of the sample.

The collaborating institutions used their own protocols to collect whole blood in K2EDTA tubes. For TCRbeta analysis, collaborators shipped samples in one of three forms: frozen whole blood, isolated PBMCs, or DNA extracted from either of those sample types. CDR1 and CDR2 (SSHAT, FNYEAQ) derive from the germline V gene (reference sequence). V drops 5 bases and J drops 0 bases, leaving 13 bases in between. CDR3 length: 16 amino acids, cysteine to phenylalanine. CDR3 DNA only is kept here, 48 bases in frame from base 1. A note on this clone: Its antigen is not yet known. No qualities accompany the bases; no much larger clone lies one base away.

Source material: peripheral blood. The source of this sequence is a human donor in a cohort sampled during active COVID-19. The chain uses TRBV7-7 and TRBJ2-2, with a weak D call of TRBD1 (5 bases match). The CDR3 reads CASSKTVPANTGELFF. The DNA sequence is given as TGTGCCAGCAGCAAGACAGTCCCCGCGAACACCGGGGAGCTGTTTTTT.